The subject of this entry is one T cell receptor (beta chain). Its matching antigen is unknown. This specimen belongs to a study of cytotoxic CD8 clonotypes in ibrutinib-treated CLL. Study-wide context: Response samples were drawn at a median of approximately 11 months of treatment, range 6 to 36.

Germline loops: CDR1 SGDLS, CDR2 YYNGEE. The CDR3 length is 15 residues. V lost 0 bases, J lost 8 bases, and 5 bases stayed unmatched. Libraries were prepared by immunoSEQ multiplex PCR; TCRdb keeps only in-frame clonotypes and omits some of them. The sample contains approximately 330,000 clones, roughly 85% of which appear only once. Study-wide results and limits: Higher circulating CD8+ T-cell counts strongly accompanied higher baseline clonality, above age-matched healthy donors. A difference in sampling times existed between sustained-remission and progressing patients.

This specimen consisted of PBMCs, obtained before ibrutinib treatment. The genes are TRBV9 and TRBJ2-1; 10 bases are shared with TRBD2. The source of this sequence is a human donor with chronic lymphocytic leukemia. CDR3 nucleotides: TGTGCCAGCAGCGTAGCAGCGGGAGGGCCGGATGAGCAGTTCTTC. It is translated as CASSVAAGGPDEQFF.